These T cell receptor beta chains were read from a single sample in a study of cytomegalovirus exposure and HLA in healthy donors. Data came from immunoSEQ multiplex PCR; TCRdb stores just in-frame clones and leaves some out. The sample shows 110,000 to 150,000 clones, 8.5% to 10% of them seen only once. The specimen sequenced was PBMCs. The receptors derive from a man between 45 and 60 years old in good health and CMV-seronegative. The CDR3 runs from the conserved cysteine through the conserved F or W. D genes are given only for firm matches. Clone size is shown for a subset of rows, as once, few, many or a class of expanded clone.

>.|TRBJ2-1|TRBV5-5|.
TGTGCCAGCAGCGTGTCTAATTACAATGAGCAGTTCTTC
CASSVSNYNEQFF
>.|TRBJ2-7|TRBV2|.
TGTGCCAGCAGTGTCCAGGGGCCCTCCTACGAGCAGTACTTC
CASSVQGPSYEQYF
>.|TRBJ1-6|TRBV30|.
TGTGCCTGGAGTGTAGGAGGCATAAGCTCCTATAATTCACCCCTCCACTTT
CAWSVGGISSYNSPLHF
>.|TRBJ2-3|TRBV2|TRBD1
TGTGCCAGCGAAAACCCACAGGGGCCAGGCACAGATACGCAGTATTTT
CASENPQGPGTDTQYF
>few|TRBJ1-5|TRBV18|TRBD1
TGTGCCAGCTCACAGGACAGGTTCGATCCCCAGCATTTT
CASSQDRFDPQHF
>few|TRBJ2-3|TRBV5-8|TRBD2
TGTGCCAGCAGCCCGGGACTAGCGGGAGATACGCAGTATTTT
CASSPGLAGDTQYF
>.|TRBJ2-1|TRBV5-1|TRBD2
TGCGCCAGCGGCCTGGCGGGGGGCCCCTCCTACAATGAGCAGTTCTTC
CASGLAGGPSYNEQFF
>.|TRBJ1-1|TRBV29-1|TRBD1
TGCAGCGCTGCAGGGGGCGGAATAAACACTGAAGCTTTCTTT
CSAAGGGINTEAFF
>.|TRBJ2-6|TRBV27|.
TGTGCCAGCATGGCCTCTGGGGCCAACGTCCTGACTTTC
CASMASGANVLTF
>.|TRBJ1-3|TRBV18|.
TGTGCCAGCTCAGTGGACTTCGGAAACACCATATATTTT
CASSVDFGNTIYF
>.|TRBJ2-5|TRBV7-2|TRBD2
TGTGCCAGCAGCCTGACTAGCGGCCAACTGGAGACCCAGTACTTC
CASSLTSGQLETQYF
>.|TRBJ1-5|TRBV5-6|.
TGTGCCAGCAGCCTAGAAAGGGGTCAGCCCCAGCATTTT
CASSLERGQPQHF
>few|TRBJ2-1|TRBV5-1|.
TGCGCCAGCAGCTTGGCCCGGGGGGCGACCTTCTACAATGAGCAGTTCTTC
CASSLARGATFYNEQFF
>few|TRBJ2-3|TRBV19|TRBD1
TGTGCCAGTAGTACAGGACAGGGCTTCACAGATACGCAGTATTTT
CASSTGQGFTDTQYF
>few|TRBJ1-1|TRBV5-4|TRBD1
TGTGCCAGCAGCCAAAAGGACAGGGGGAACACTGAAGCTTTCTTT
CASSQKDRGNTEAFF
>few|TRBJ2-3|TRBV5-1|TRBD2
TGCGCCAGCAGCTTGGAGGGAGGGCGGGCAGATACGCAGTATTTT
CASSLEGGRADTQYF
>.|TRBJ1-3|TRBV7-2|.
TGTGCCAGCAGCTTCCGGGACTTCGGAAACACCATATATTTT
CASSFRDFGNTIYF
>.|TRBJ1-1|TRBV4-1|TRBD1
TGCGCCAGCAGCACCGGGACAGGGGTGAGTTACACTGAAGCTTTCTTT
CASSTGTGVSYTEAFF
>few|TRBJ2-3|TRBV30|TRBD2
TGTGCCTGGACTAGCGGGGGCACAGATACGCAGTATTTT
CAWTSGGTDTQYF
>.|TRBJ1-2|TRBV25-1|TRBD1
TGTGCCAGCAGTGAATTTATGACAGGGGGCTATGGCTACACCTTC
CASSEFMTGGYGYTF
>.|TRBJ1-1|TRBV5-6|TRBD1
TGTGCCAGCAGCCCAGGGGGGAGCACTGAAGCTTTCTTT
CASSPGGSTEAFF
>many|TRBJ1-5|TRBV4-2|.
TGTGCCAGCAGCCACCTAGCGGCCCGTGATGGGTACAATCAGCCCCAGCATTTT
CASSHLAARDGYNQPQHF
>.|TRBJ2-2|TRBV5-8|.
TGTGCCAGCAGCTTGCATAACGGGGGCACCGGGGAGCTGTTTTTT
CASSLHNGGTGELFF
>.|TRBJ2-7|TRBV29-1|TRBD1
TGCAGCGTTCCGGGACAGTACTACGAGCAGTACTTC
CSVPGQYYEQYF
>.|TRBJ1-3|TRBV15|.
TGTGCCACCAGCAGAGATCGACAACTAGACTCTGGAAACACCATATATTTT
CATSRDRQLDSGNTIYF
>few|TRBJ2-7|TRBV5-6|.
TGTGCCAGCAGCTTGGGTCGTCAGGCCTACGAGCAGTACTTC
CASSLGRQAYEQYF
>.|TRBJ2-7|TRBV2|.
TGTGCCAGCAGTTCGACAGGTCACCTCTCCTACGAGCAGTACTTC
CASSSTGHLSYEQYF
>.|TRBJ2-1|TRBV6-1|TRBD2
TGTGCCAGCGGGACTAGAAGTTACAATGAGCAGTTCTTC
CASGTRSYNEQFF
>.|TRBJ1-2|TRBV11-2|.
TGTGCCAGCAGCCACAGTACTAACTATGGCTACACCTTC
CASSHSTNYGYTF
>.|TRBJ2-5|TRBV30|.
TGTGCCTGGAGTGCAGTGGAGACCCAGTACTTC
CAWSAVETQYF
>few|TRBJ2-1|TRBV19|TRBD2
TGTGCCAGTAGTATAGGGTTCGGACTAGCGGACAATGAGCAGTTCTTC
CASSIGFGLADNEQFF
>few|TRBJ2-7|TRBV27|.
TGTGCCAGCAGCGAAGGGGGGGGACCGGGCTACGAGCAGTACTTC
CASSEGGGPGYEQYF
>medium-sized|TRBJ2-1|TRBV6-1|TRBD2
TGTGCCAGCAGTGAACTAGCGGGAGCACGAGATGAGCAGTTCTTC
CASSELAGARDEQFF
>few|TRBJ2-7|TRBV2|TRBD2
TGTGCCACCCAGCGGGGGCCACAGAGGGAGCAGTACTTC
CATQRGPQREQYF
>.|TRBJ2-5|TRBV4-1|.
TGCGCCAGCAGCCCTCGTGAAGTCGGTTTAGAGACCCAGTACTTC
CASSPREVGLETQYF
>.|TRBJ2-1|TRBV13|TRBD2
TGTGCCAGCAGACGCGACCGGGAGGGCCGGACCTACAATGAGCAGTTCTTC
CASRRDREGRTYNEQFF
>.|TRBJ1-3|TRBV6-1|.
TGTGCCAGCAGTGAATGGCCTGGAAACACCATATATTTT
CASSEWPGNTIYF